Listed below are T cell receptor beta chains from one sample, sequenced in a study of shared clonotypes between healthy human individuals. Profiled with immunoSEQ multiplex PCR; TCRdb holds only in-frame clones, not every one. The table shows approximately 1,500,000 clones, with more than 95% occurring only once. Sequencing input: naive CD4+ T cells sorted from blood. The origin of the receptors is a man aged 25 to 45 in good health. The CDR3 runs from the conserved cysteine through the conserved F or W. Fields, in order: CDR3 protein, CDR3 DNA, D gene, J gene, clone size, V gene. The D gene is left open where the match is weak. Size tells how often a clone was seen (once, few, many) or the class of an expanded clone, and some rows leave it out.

CASSPTGADETQYF TGTGCCAGCTCACCCACAGGGGCCGATGAGACCCAGTACTTC TRBD1 TRBJ2-5 NA TRBV18
CASSLGAGDNQPQHF TGCGCCAGCAGCTTGGGGGCAGGGGACAATCAGCCCCAGCATTTT NA TRBJ1-5 NA TRBV5-1
CASSYLREKLFF TGTGCCAGCAGTTACCTACGGGAAAAACTGTTTTTT NA TRBJ1-4 once TRBV6-6
CASSKGVLAGPSIVNEQFF TGTGCCAGCAGCAAAGGGGTACTAGCGGGACCTTCGATTGTCAATGAGCAGTTCTTC NA TRBJ2-1 NA TRBV21-1
CASQGVRQETQYF TGTGCCAGTCAGGGGGTTCGGCAAGAGACCCAGTACTTC TRBD1 TRBJ2-5 once TRBV2
CASSFLPGQGSYEQYF TGTGCCAGCAGCTTTTTGCCGGGACAGGGGTCCTACGAGCAGTACTTC TRBD1 TRBJ2-7 NA TRBV7-6
CASAIGTGYSQPQHF TGTGCCAGCGCAATCGGGACAGGGTATAGTCAGCCCCAGCATTTT TRBD1 TRBJ1-5 NA TRBV27
CASSSTSGSQETQYF TGTGCCAGCAGCTCAACTAGCGGGAGTCAAGAGACCCAGTACTTC TRBD2 TRBJ2-5 NA TRBV5-4
CAISLMETGELFF TGTGCCATCAGTCTGATGGAAACCGGGGAGCTGTTTTTT NA TRBJ2-2 NA TRBV10-3
CASSELRTGGETQYF TGTGCCAGCAGTGAATTGAGGACAGGGGGAGAGACCCAGTACTTC TRBD1 TRBJ2-5 NA TRBV25-1
CASTSGLAGLSYNEQFF TGTGCCAGTACATCCGGACTAGCTGGACTCTCCTACAATGAGCAGTTCTTC TRBD2 TRBJ2-1 NA TRBV19
CASSRGGGSEAFF TGTGCCAGCAGCCGAGGAGGGGGATCGGAAGCTTTCTTT NA TRBJ1-1 NA TRBV11-3
CASSLVAGGPGDTQYF TGTGCCAGCAGCTTAGTGGCGGGAGGGCCAGGTGATACGCAGTATTTT TRBD2 TRBJ2-3 NA TRBV7-9
CASSFLRGSYPETQYF TGTGCCAGCAGTTTTTTGCGCGGGAGTTATCCAGAGACCCAGTACTTC TRBD2 TRBJ2-5 NA TRBV27
CASRDRAFTGELFF TGTGCCAGTCGGGACAGGGCTTTTACCGGGGAGCTGTTTTTT TRBD1 TRBJ2-2 once TRBV19
CASSQSGGNQPQHF TGTGCCAGCAGCCAATCCGGGGGCAATCAGCCCCAGCATTTT NA TRBJ1-5 NA TRBV14
CASSPIAGENEQYF TGTGCCAGCTCACCCATAGCGGGAGAGAACGAGCAGTACTTC TRBD2 TRBJ2-7 NA TRBV18
CASSNRHGQGLEQFF TGTGCCAGTAGTAACCGTCACGGACAGGGGCTTGAGCAGTTCTTC TRBD1 TRBJ2-1 NA TRBV19
CASSHAGPTSGNTIYF TGCGCCAGCAGCCATGCGGGACCCACCTCTGGAAACACCATATATTTT NA TRBJ1-3 NA TRBV4-1
CASSEITAVNYGYTF TGTGCCAGCAGTGAAATTACAGCCGTTAACTATGGCTACACCTTC NA TRBJ1-2 NA TRBV6-1
CASSEFPRGGTGELFF TGTGCCAGCAGTGAATTCCCACGGGGAGGAACCGGGGAGCTGTTTTTT NA TRBJ2-2 NA TRBV25-1
CSTRAGQTSYGYTF TGCAGCACCCGGGCGGGACAGACTTCCTATGGCTACACCTTC TRBD1 TRBJ1-2 NA TRBV29-1
CASSPGGAGAPGELFF TGTGCCAGCAGCCCTGGCGGGGCGGGAGCCCCCGGGGAGCTGTTTTTT TRBD2 TRBJ2-2 NA TRBV11-3
CAISNGVEQFF TGTGCCATCAGTAATGGGGTCGAGCAGTTCTTC NA TRBJ2-1 NA TRBV10-3
CASSLIFEVASNEQFF TGTGCCAGCAGCTTAATTTTTGAGGTAGCGAGCAATGAGCAGTTCTTC NA TRBJ2-1 NA TRBV7-9
CASSLGLRETQYF TGTGCCAGCAGCTTGGGGCTCCGGGAGACCCAGTACTTC NA TRBJ2-5 NA TRBV5-4
CASSLGEAGINEKLFF TGTGCCAGCAGCTTGGGAGAGGCGGGCATTAATGAAAAACTGTTTTTT NA TRBJ1-4 NA TRBV5-8
CASSSQLSTLPQHF TGTGCCAGCAGTTCCCAACTTAGTACTCTCCCCCAGCATTTT NA TRBJ1-5 NA TRBV28
CASSYAASGNTIYF TGTGCCAGCAGTTACGCAGCCTCTGGAAACACCATATATTTT NA TRBJ1-3 NA TRBV28
CASSGRTENTGELFF TGTGCCAGCAGCGGACGGACGGAGAACACCGGGGAGCTGTTTTTT NA TRBJ2-2 NA TRBV9
CSVGGGSTDTQYF TGCAGCGTTGGTGGGGGAAGCACAGATACGCAGTATTTT NA TRBJ2-3 NA TRBV29-1
CASSGGGTGELFF TGTGCCAGCAGTGGGGGAGGCACCGGGGAGCTGTTTTTT NA TRBJ2-2 NA TRBV6-1
CASRGTYEQYF TGTGCCAGCAGAGGCACCTACGAGCAGTACTTC NA TRBJ2-7 NA TRBV2
CASSGQGNEKLFF TGCGCCAGCTCGGGACAGGGGAATGAAAAACTGTTTTTT TRBD1 TRBJ1-4 NA TRBV5-1
CASSIVAGTYNEQFF TGTGCCAGTAGTATAGTAGCGGGTACCTACAATGAGCAGTTCTTC TRBD2 TRBJ2-1 NA TRBV19
CASSLARDRHYEQYF TGTGCCAGCAGCTTAGCTCGGGACAGACACTACGAGCAGTACTTC TRBD1 TRBJ2-7 NA TRBV7-9
CASRPKASGSELYEQYF TGTGCCAGCAGACCAAAGGCTAGCGGGAGTGAGTTGTACGAGCAGTACTTC TRBD2 TRBJ2-7 NA TRBV27
CASSILRGGGEQFF TGTGCCAGCAGCATCCTCCGGGGGGGTGGTGAGCAGTTCTTC TRBD2 TRBJ2-1 NA TRBV7-8
CASSGRILVGGRGDEQYF TGTGCCAGCAGCGGACGGATCCTTGTTGGCGGGAGGGGTGACGAGCAGTACTTC TRBD2 TRBJ2-7 NA TRBV9
CASSRTSGDSYEQYF TGTGCCAGCTCGCGGACTAGCGGGGACTCCTACGAGCAGTACTTC TRBD2 TRBJ2-7 NA TRBV18
CASSPVPKGNNEQFF TGTGCCAGCAGCCCGGTTCCCAAGGGGAACAATGAGCAGTTCTTC NA TRBJ2-1 NA TRBV11-2
CASRNRGNYEQYF TGTGCCAGCAGAAATAGGGGGAACTACGAGCAGTACTTC NA TRBJ2-7 NA TRBV28
CASSPPGQESTGELFF TGTGCCAGCTCACCTCCCGGACAGGAGTCCACCGGGGAGCTGTTTTTT TRBD1 TRBJ2-2 NA TRBV18
CASSLVRAGELFF TGTGCCAGCAGCTTAGTACGGGCCGGGGAGCTGTTTTTT NA TRBJ2-2 once TRBV11-2
CASSSGLAVYNEQFF TGCGCCAGCAGCTCGGGACTAGCAGTATACAATGAGCAGTTCTTC TRBD2 TRBJ2-1 NA TRBV5-1
CASSSWAEKTEAFF TGTGCCAGCAGTTCGTGGGCCGAGAAAACTGAAGCTTTCTTT NA TRBJ1-1 NA TRBV6-5
CASSLWLGTSGEYNEQFF TGTGCCAGCAGCTTGTGGCTTGGGACTAGCGGAGAGTACAATGAGCAGTTCTTC TRBD2 TRBJ2-1 NA TRBV7-9
CASRITGTGPYEQYF TGTGCCAGCAGGATAACCGGGACAGGGCCCTACGAGCAGTACTTC TRBD1 TRBJ2-7 NA TRBV6-1
CASSFPGSNQPQHF TGTGCCAGCAGTTTCCCGGGTAGCAATCAGCCCCAGCATTTT NA TRBJ1-5 NA TRBV28
CASSSVSSGNTIYF TGTGCCAGCAGTTCAGTGAGCTCTGGAAACACCATATATTTT NA TRBJ1-3 NA TRBV6-5
CASAPDGLYGYTF TGTGCCAGCGCCCCGGACGGGTTATATGGCTACACCTTC NA TRBJ1-2 NA TRBV6-5
CASSQAVGRYEQYF TGTGCCAGCAGCCAAGCAGTTGGCAGATACGAGCAGTACTTC NA TRBJ2-7 NA TRBV4-2
CASRLTDTGELFF TGTGCCAGCAGATTGACAGACACCGGGGAGCTGTTTTTT NA TRBJ2-2 NA TRBV6-1
CASTSTPAGLAGGPFYEQYF TGTGCCAGCACCTCAACCCCAGCCGGACTAGCGGGAGGGCCATTCTACGAGCAGTACTTC TRBD2 TRBJ2-7 NA TRBV14
CASSSERGGIRHRNIGSYEQYF TGTGCCAGCAGCTCCGAAAGGGGGGGCATCAGACACCGGAATATAGGCTCCTACGAGCAGTACTTC NA TRBJ2-7 NA TRBV21-1
CASSAVAAATEAFF TGTGCCAGCAGCGCCGTGGCAGCCGCCACTGAAGCTTTCTTT NA TRBJ1-1 NA TRBV5-5
CASSERPAETQYF TGTGCCAGCAGTGAGCGACCTGCGGAGACCCAGTACTTC NA TRBJ2-5 NA TRBV6-1
CASSLSRDPTYEQYF TGCGCCAGCAGCTTATCCAGGGATCCCACCTACGAGCAGTACTTC NA TRBJ2-7 NA TRBV5-1
CASRKAGTGFSGANVLTF TGTGCCAGCAGGAAAGCCGGGACAGGGTTCTCTGGGGCCAACGTCCTGACTTTC TRBD1 TRBJ2-6 NA TRBV2